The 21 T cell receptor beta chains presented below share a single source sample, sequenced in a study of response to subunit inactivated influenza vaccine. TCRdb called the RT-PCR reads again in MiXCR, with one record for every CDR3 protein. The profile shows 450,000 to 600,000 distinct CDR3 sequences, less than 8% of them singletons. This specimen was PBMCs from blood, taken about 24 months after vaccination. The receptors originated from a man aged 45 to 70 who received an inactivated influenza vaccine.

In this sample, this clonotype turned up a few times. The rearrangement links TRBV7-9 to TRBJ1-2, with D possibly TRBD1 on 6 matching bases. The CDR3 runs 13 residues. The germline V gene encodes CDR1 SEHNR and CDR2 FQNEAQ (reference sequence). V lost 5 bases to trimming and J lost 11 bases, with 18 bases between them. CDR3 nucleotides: TGTGCCAGCAGCCGGCCCATGGACAGAGGATACACCTTC. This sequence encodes CASSRPMDRGYTF.

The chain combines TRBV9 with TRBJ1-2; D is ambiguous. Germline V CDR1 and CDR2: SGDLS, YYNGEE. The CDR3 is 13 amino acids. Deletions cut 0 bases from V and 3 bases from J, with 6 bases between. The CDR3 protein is CASSVDGDYGYTF. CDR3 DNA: TGTGCCAGCAGCGTAGATGGGGACTATGGCTACACCTTC.

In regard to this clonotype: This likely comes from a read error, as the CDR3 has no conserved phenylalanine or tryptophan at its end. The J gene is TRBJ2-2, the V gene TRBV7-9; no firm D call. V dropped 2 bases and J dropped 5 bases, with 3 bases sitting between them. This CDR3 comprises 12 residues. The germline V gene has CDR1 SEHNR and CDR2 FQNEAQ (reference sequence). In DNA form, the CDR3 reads TGTGCCAGCAGCTTAAGTACCGGGGAGCTGTTTTCT. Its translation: CASSLSTGELFS.

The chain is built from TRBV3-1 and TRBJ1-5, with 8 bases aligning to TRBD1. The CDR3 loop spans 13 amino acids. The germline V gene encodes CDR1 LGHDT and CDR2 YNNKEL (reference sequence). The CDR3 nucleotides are TGTGCTACCTCCAGGGGGCGTAATCAGCCCCAGCATTTT. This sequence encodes CATSRGRNQPQHF. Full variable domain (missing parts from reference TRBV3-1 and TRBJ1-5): DTAVSQTPKYLVTQMGNDKSIKCEQNLGHDTMYWYKQDSKKFLKIMFSYNNKELIINETVPNRFSPKSPDKAHLNLHINSLELGDSAVYFCATSRGRNQPQHFGDGTRLSIL.

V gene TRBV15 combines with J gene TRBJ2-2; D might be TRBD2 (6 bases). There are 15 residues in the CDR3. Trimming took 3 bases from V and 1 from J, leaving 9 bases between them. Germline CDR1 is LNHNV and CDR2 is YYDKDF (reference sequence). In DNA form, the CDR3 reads TGTGCCACCAGCAGGAATAGCGGGAACACCGGGGAGCTGTTTTTT. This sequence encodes CATSRNSGNTGELFF.

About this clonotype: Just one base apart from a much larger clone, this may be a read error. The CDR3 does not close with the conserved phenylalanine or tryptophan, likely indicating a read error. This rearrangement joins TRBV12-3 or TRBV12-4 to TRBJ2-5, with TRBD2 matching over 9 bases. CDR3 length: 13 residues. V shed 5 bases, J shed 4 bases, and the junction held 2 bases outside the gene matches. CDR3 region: CASSPGLAETQYY. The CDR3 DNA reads TGTGCCAGCAGTCCGGGACTAGCAGAGACCCAGTACTAC.

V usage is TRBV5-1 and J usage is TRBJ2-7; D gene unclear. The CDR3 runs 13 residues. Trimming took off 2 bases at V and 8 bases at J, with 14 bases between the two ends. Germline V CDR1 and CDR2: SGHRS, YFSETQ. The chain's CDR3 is CASSFEPPHKQYF. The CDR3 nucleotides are TGCGCCAGCAGCTTCGAACCACCCCACAAGCAGTACTTC.

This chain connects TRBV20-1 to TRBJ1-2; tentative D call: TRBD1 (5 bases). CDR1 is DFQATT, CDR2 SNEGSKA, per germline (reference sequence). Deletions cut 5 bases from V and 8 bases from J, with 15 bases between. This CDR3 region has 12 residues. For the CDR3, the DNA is TGCAGTGCTGGGGGACTCCAAGGCGGCTACACCTTC. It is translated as CSAGGLQGGYTF.

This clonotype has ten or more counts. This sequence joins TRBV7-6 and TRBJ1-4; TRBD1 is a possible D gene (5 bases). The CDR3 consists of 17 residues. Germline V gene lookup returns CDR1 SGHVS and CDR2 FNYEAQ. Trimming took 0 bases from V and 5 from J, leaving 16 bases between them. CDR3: CASSLAGGDRPNEKLFF. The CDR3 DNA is TGTGCCAGCAGCTTAGCGGGGGGAGATCGTCCAAATGAAAAACTGTTTTTT.

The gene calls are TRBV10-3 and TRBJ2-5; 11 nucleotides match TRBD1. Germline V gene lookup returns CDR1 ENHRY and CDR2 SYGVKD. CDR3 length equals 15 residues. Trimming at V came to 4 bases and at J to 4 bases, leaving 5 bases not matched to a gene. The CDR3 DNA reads TGTGCCATCAGTGTAGGACAGGGGGCCGGAGAGACCCAGTACTTC. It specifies CAISVGQGAGETQYF.

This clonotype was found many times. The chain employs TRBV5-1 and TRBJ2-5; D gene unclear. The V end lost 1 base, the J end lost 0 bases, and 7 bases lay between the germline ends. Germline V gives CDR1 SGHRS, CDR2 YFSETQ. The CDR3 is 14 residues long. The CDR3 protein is CASSLNQYQETQYF. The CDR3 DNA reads TGCGCCAGCAGCTTGAATCAGTACCAAGAGACCCAGTACTTC.

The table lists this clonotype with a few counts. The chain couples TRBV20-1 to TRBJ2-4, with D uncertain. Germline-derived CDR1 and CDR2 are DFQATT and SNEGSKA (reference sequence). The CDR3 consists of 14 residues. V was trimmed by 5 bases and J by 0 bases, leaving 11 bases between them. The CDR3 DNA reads TGCAGTGCTCTGACGGAGTTAGCCAAAAACATTCAGTACTTC. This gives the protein CSALTELAKNIQYF.

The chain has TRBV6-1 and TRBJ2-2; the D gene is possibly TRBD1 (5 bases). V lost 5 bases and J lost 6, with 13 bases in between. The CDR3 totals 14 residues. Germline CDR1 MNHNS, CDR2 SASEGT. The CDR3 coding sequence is TGTGCCAGCAGTAAACAGGTGGTCCCCGGGGAGCTGTTTTTT. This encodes CASSKQVVPGELFF.

CDR3 residues: CASSPVGTSGMVTDTQYF. Written as DNA, the CDR3 is TGTGCCAGCAGTCCGGTAGGGACTAGCGGGATGGTCACAGATACGCAGTATTTT. This chain uses TRBV9 with TRBJ2-3, with 13 bases matching TRBD2. J lost 2 bases, V lost 5 bases, and 11 bases had no gene match. In germline, CDR1 is SGDLS, CDR2 YYNGEE. The CDR3 contains 18 residues.

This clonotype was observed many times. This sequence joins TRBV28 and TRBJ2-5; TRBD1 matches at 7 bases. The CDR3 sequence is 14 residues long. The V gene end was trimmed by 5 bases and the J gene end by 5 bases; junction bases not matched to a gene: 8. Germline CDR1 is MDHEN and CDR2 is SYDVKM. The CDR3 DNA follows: TGTGCCAGCAGTCCCACAGGGGTCGGTGAGACCCAGTACTTC. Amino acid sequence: CASSPTGVGETQYF.

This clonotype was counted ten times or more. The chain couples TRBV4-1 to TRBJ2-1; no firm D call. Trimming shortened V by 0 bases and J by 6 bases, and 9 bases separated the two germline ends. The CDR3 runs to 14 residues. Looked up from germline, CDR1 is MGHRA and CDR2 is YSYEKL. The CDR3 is CASSQDPPLNEQFF. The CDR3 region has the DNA TGCGCCAGCAGCCAAGATCCCCCACTCAATGAGCAGTTCTTC.

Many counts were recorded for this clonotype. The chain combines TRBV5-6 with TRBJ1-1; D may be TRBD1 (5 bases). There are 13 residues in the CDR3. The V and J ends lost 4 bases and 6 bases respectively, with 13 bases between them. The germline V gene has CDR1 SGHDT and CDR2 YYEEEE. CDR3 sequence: CASSAPRVPEAFF. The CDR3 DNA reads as TGTGCCAGCAGCGCTCCCAGGGTCCCTGAAGCTTTCTTT. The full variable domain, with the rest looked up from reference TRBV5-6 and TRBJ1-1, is DAGVTQSPTHLIKTRGQQVTLRCSPKSGHDTVSWYQQALGQGPQFIFQYYEEEERQRGNFPDRFSGHQFPNYSSELNVNALLLGDSALYLCASSAPRVPEAFFGQGTRLTVV.

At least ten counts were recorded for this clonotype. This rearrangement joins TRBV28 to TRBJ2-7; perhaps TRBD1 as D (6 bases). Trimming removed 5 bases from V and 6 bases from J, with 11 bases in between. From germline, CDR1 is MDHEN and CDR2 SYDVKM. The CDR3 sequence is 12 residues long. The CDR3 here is CASSEQGFEQYF. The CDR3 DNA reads TGTGCCAGCAGTGAACAGGGTTTCGAGCAGTACTTC.

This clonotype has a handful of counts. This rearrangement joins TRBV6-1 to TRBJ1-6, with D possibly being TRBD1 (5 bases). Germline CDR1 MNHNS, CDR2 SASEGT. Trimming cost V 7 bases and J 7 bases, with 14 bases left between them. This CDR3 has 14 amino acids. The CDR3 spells CASNRLGGNSPLHF. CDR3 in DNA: TGTGCCAGCAACAGGCTGGGAGGGAATTCACCCCTCCACTTT.

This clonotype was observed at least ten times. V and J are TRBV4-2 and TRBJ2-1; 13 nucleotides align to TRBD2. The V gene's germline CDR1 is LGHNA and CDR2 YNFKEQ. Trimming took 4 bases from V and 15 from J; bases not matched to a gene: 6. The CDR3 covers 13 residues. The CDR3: CASSPKTSGRRFF. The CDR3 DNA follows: TGTGCCAGCAGCCCAAAGACTAGCGGGAGGAGGTTCTTC.

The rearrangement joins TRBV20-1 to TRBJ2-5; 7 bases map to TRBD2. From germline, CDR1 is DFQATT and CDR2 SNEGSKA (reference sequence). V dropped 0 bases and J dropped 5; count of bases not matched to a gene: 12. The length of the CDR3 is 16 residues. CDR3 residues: CSARDLGLAASETQYF. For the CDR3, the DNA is TGCAGTGCTAGAGATCTAGGCCTAGCGGCGAGTGAGACCCAGTACTTC.